This is a list of T cell receptor beta chains from one sample in a study of T cell responses to AZD1222 COVID-19 vaccine. TCRdb keeps only in-frame clones here, not all; method: immunoSEQ multiplex PCR. The table includes over 150,000 clones, around 89% detected once. Sequenced here: peripheral blood, sampled 28 days after the second AZD1222 dose. These receptor sequences come from an adult who received the AZD1222 COVID-19 vaccine. The CDR3 runs from the conserved cysteine through the conserved F or W. A D gene is named only where the DNA matches it firmly. Rows give clone size only sometimes, using once, few, many, or a class for an expanded clone.

v_call	d_call	clone_size	j_call	cdr3_aa	cdr3_nt
TRBV19	NA	NA	TRBJ1-1	CASSAPTPNTEAFF	TGTGCCAGTAGCGCACCAACACCGAACACTGAAGCTTTCTTT
TRBV27	TRBD1	NA	TRBJ1-2	CASSTGAYGYTF	TGTGCCAGCAGTACAGGGGCGTATGGCTACACCTTC
TRBV5-4	NA	NA	TRBJ1-1	CASSLGHRGTEAFF	TGTGCCAGCAGCTTAGGACACCGGGGAACTGAAGCTTTCTTT
TRBV5-1	NA	NA	TRBJ2-7	CASSLDSDTYEQYF	TGCGCCAGCAGCTTGGACAGCGATACCTACGAGCAGTACTTC
TRBV6-5	TRBD1	NA	TRBJ1-2	CASSYSTGGIYGYTF	TGTGCCAGCAGTTACTCGACAGGGGGAATCTATGGCTACACCTTC
TRBV3-1/TRBV3-2	TRBD1	NA	TRBJ1-4	CASSHRDRGEKLFF	TGTGCCAGCAGCCACCGGGACAGGGGTGAAAAACTGTTTTTT
TRBV5-8	NA	NA	TRBJ1-2	CASSLVGAGGYTF	TGTGCCAGCAGCTTGGTGGGGGCGGGTGGCTACACCTTC
TRBV7-6	NA	NA	TRBJ1-3	CASSLGGGSGNTIYF	TGTGCCAGCAGCTTAGGCGGGGGGTCCGGAAACACCATATATTTT
TRBV29-1	NA	NA	TRBJ1-5	CSVEDPEGNQPQHF	TGCAGCGTTGAAGATCCGGAGGGTAATCAGCCCCAGCATTTT
TRBV4-1	NA	NA	TRBJ1-5	CASSQDRDNQPQHF	TGCGCCAGCAGCCAAGATAGGGACAATCAGCCCCAGCATTTT
TRBV6-4	TRBD1	NA	TRBJ2-2	CASSAQGRSTGELFF	TGTGCCAGCAGCGCACAGGGGCGGAGCACCGGGGAGCTGTTTTTT
TRBV7-2	NA	NA	TRBJ1-6	CASSFGPMESPLHF	TGTGCCAGCAGCTTCGGACCCATGGAGTCACCCCTCCACTTT
TRBV5-8	NA	NA	TRBJ2-3	CASSLQPYTDTQYF	TGTGCCAGCAGCTTGCAGCCCTACACAGATACGCAGTATTTT
TRBV5-1	NA	NA	TRBJ2-3	CASSPQGTTDTQYF	TGCGCCAGCAGCCCGCAGGGGACCACAGATACGCAGTATTTT
TRBV10-2	NA	NA	TRBJ1-3	CASLHEGFGNTIYF	TGCGCCAGTCTACATGAAGGGTTCGGAAACACCATATATTTT
TRBV15	NA	NA	TRBJ2-3	CATSRETRGRGSDTQYF	TGTGCCACCAGCAGAGAGACGAGGGGCCGAGGATCAGATACGCAGTATTTT
TRBV10-3	NA	NA	TRBJ1-6	CAISEAGQNNSPLHF	TGTGCCATCAGTGAGGCTGGTCAGAACAATTCACCCCTCCACTTT
TRBV30	NA	NA	TRBJ1-4	CAWAGGTNEKLFF	TGTGCCTGGGCGGGGGGAACTAATGAAAAACTGTTTTTT
TRBV12-5	NA	NA	TRBJ2-7	CASGLVPGPTEQYF	TGTGCTAGTGGTTTGGTACCGGGGCCGACGGAGCAGTACTTC
TRBV7-2	NA	NA	TRBJ1-5	CASSLLTGGGQPQHF	TGTGCCAGCAGCTTATTGACGGGTGGGGGGCAGCCCCAGCATTTT
TRBV6-4	NA	once	TRBJ1-6	CASSDSKQGSSPLHF	TGTGCCAGCAGTGACTCGAAACAGGGATCTTCACCCCTCCACTTT
TRBV2	TRBD1	NA	TRBJ2-7	CASSQDRGDEQYF	TGTGCCAGCAGCCAAGACAGGGGGGATGAGCAGTACTTC
TRBV9	NA	NA	TRBJ2-7	CASSGARDGYYEQYF	TGTGCCAGCAGCGGGGCTAGGGACGGTTATTACGAGCAGTACTTC
TRBV10-2	TRBD1	NA	TRBJ1-1	CPSSRQGESTEAFF	TGCCCCAGCAGTCGACAGGGTGAGAGCACTGAAGCTTTCTTT
TRBV7-2	NA	NA	TRBJ2-2	CASSARGSGELFF	TGTGCCAGCAGCGCGCGTGGAAGCGGGGAGCTGTTTTTT
TRBV5-1	NA	NA	TRBJ1-1	CASSLDLGRTEAFF	TGCGCCAGCAGCTTGGATTTGGGTAGGACTGAAGCTTTCTTT
TRBV27	NA	NA	TRBJ2-3	CASSIPPASNPPDTQYF	TGTGCCAGCAGTATACCTCCGGCTAGTAACCCCCCAGATACGCAGTATTTT
TRBV5-1	NA	NA	TRBJ1-2	CASSFGGNYGYTF	TGCGCCAGCAGCTTCGGCGGAAACTATGGCTACACCTTC
TRBV6-5	NA	once	TRBJ2-6	CASTVSGANVLTF	TGTGCCAGCACAGTCTCTGGGGCCAACGTCCTGACTTTC
TRBV10-3	TRBD1	NA	TRBJ1-1	CAISGPGGKGTEAFF	TGTGCCATCAGTGGTCCAGGGGGGAAAGGGACTGAAGCTTTCTTT
TRBV25-1	NA	once	TRBJ1-2	CASSLGRGYTF	TGTGCCAGCAGCTTAGGCCGTGGCTACACCTTC
TRBV3-1/TRBV3-2	TRBD1	NA	TRBJ1-1	CASSHYGTGTDTEAFF	TGTGCCAGCAGCCATTACGGGACAGGGACAGACACTGAAGCTTTCTTT
TRBV3-1/TRBV3-2	NA	NA	TRBJ1-3	CASSQDIGGNTIYF	TGTGCCAGCAGCCAAGATATCGGTGGAAACACCATATATTTT
TRBV5-4	TRBD2	NA	TRBJ2-1	CASSRSGGQGNEQFF	TGTGCCAGCAGCCGTAGCGGGGGGCAGGGGAATGAGCAGTTCTTC
TRBV5-1	NA	NA	TRBJ2-7	CATRVQVGYEQYF	TGCGCCACCCGAGTCCAGGTCGGTTACGAGCAGTACTTC
TRBV2	NA	NA	TRBJ1-1	CASTAGRYGNTEAFF	TGTGCCAGCACCGCGGGGCGGTATGGGAACACTGAAGCTTTCTTT
TRBV7-6	NA	once	TRBJ2-2	CASSLAGGLTGELFF	TGTGCCAGCAGCTTAGCGGGGGGGCTTACCGGGGAGCTGTTTTTT
TRBV27	NA	NA	TRBJ2-6	CASRTAPVSSGANVLTF	TGTGCCAGCAGGACCGCGCCTGTAAGCTCTGGGGCCAACGTCCTGACTTTC
TRBV4-3	NA	NA	TRBJ2-2	CASSQVQGGELFF	TGCGCCAGCAGCCAAGTCCAGGGCGGGGAGCTGTTTTTT
TRBV6-5	TRBD2	once	TRBJ2-1	CASHLSGGAYNEQFF	TGTGCCAGCCACTTAAGCGGGGGGGCCTACAATGAGCAGTTCTTC
TRBV5-1	NA	few	TRBJ2-7	CASRQGQAEQYF	TGCGCCAGCAGGCAGGGACAAGCTGAGCAGTACTTC
TRBV5-4	TRBD1	once	TRBJ2-5	CASSFTGVGETQYF	TGTGCCAGCAGCTTTACAGGGGTTGGGGAGACCCAGTACTTC
TRBV2	TRBD1	few	TRBJ1-1	CAKGQGNTEAFF	TGTGCCAAGGGACAGGGGAACACTGAAGCTTTCTTT
TRBV11-2	TRBD1	NA	TRBJ1-5	CASSWDRGQPQHF	TGTGCCAGCAGCTGGGACAGAGGTCAGCCCCAGCATTTT
TRBV28	TRBD1	NA	TRBJ1-2	CASSWTGDHDGYTF	TGTGCCAGCAGTTGGACAGGAGACCACGATGGCTACACCTTC
TRBV10-3	NA	few	TRBJ2-1	CAISQGRGNYNEQFF	TGTGCCATCTCGCAGGGGCGGGGGAACTACAATGAGCAGTTCTTC
TRBV10-3	TRBD1	NA	TRBJ1-2	CAPRRTTGGNYGYTF	TGTGCCCCTCGCCGTACCACAGGGGGCAACTATGGCTACACCTTC